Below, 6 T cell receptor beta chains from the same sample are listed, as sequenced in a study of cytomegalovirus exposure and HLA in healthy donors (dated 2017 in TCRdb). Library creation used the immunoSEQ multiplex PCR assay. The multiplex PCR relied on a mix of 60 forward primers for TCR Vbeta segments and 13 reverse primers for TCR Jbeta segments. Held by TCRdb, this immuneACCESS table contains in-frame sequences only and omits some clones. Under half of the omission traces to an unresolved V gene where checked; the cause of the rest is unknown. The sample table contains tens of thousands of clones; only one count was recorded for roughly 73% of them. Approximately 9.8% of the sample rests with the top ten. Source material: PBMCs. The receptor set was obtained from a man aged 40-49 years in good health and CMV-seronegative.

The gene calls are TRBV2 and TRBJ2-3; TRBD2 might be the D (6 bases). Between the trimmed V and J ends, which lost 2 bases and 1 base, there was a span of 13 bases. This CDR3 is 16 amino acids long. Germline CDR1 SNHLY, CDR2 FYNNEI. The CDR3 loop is CASSERMTRRTDTQYF. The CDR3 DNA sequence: TGTGCCAGCAGTGAAAGAATGACTAGACGCACAGATACGCAGTATTTT.

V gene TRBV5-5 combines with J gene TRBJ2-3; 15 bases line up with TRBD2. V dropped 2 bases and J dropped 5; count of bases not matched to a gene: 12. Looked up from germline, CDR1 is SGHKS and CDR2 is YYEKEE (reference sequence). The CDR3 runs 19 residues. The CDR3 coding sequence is TGTGCCAGCAGCTTCTGGACTAGCGGGGGGGCGCATGTGAAAGATACGCAGTATTTT. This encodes CASSFWTSGGAHVKDTQYF.

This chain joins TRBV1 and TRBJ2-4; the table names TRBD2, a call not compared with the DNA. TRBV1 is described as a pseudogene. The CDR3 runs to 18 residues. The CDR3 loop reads CTSSHRGLAGWAKNIQYF. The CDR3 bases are TGCACCAGCAGCCACCGTGGACTAGCGGGATGGGCCAAAAACATTCAGTACTTC.

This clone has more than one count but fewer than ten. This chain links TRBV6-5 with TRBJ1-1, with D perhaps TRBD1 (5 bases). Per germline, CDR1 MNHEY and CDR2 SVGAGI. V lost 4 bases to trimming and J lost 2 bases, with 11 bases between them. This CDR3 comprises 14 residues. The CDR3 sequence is CASSLTELNTEAFF. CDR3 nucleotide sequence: TGTGCCAGCAGTTTGACAGAGCTAAACACTGAAGCTTTCTTT.

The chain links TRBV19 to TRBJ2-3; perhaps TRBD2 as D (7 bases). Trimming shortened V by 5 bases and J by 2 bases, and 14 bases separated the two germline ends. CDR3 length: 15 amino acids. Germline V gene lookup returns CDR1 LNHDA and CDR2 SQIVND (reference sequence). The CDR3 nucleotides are TGTGCCAGTAGTTGGGGGGGGCAGAACACAGATACGCAGTATTTT. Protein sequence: CASSWGGQNTDTQYF.

The chain's CDR3 is CASSLWGEGNQPQHF. CDR3 in DNA: TGTGCCAGCAGCTTGTGGGGAGAGGGCAATCAGCCCCAGCATTTT. This chain joins TRBV5-5 and TRBJ1-5; D is ambiguous. Per germline, CDR1 SGHKS and CDR2 YYEKEE (reference sequence). Deletions cut 1 base from V and 2 bases from J, with 10 bases between. There are 15 residues in the CDR3.